This record looks at one T cell receptor (beta chain) sequence and its context. Its antigen is not known. These data belong to a study of long-term antiretroviral therapy in people with HIV. The CDR3 runs 14 residues. Germline CDR1 reads SEHNR; CDR2 reads FQNEAQ (reference sequence). V dropped 5 bases and J dropped 3; count of bases not matched to a gene: 3. Survey level was the resolution at which the v3.0 immunoSEQ assay ran. What sequencing targeted per sample was 40,000-50,000 T-cell genomes. Produced via immunoSEQ multiplex PCR; TCRdb's table is partial and in-frame only. The sample lists 9,000 to 15,000 clones; over 65% were seen once. Study conclusions and caveats: Against controls, HIV repertoires showed narrower ranges of CDR3 length. Relative to transplant donor controls, diversity remained lower despite increasing after ART.

The V and J genes are TRBV7-9 and TRBJ1-4; 7 bases line up with TRBD1. Sequencing used unsorted PBMCs, obtained around 3.1 years before starting antiretroviral therapy. This TCR came from a man aged 35-49 years with HIV. CDR3 loop: CASSPGTANEKLFF. In DNA form, the CDR3 reads TGTGCCAGCAGCCCGGGGACAGCTAATGAAAAACTGTTTTTT.